The rows below give T cell receptor beta chains drawn from one sample of a study of blood T cell repertoires in COVID-19. Only in-frame clones appear in the TCRdb table, and some are missing; sequencing was by immunoSEQ multiplex PCR. The table has some 260,000 clones, around 90% seen once; the top ten hold under 0.95%. The specimen sequenced was peripheral blood. The origin of the receptors is a young woman with acute or convalescent COVID-19. CDR3s include the opening cysteine and the closing phenylalanine or tryptophan. The order of the fields is J gene, D gene, V gene, clone size, CDR3 DNA, CDR3 protein. A D gene is named only where the DNA matches it firmly. The size field is filled for only some rows; it gives once, few, many or a size class.

J: TRBJ2-7; D: TRBD1; V: TRBV7-9; size: NA; DNA: TGTGCCAGCAGCTTAGCTAGACAGGGGGCCTCCTACGAGCAGTACTTC; CDR3: CASSLARQGASYEQYF
J: TRBJ2-3; D: NA; V: TRBV7-3; size: NA; DNA: TGTGCCAGCAGCTTAATTGGACAGCACATGGATACGCAGTATTTT; CDR3: CASSLIGQHMDTQYF
J: TRBJ1-5; D: TRBD1; V: TRBV7-2; size: once; DNA: TGTGCCAGCAGCTTAGACCCAGGGGGGCTTCAGCCCCAGCATTTT; CDR3: CASSLDPGGLQPQHF
J: TRBJ2-3; D: NA; V: TRBV14; size: NA; DNA: TGTGCCAGCAGCCAACTAGATACGCAGTATTTT; CDR3: CASSQLDTQYF
J: TRBJ2-1; D: TRBD2; V: TRBV6-2/TRBV6-3; size: NA; DNA: TGTGCCAGCAGTCAGTCACGGACTAGCGGGAGAAGTGAGCAGTTCTTC; CDR3: CASSQSRTSGRSEQFF
J: TRBJ1-2; D: NA; V: TRBV27; size: NA; DNA: TGTGCCAGCAGTTTATCGGCGGTCTATGGCTACACCTTC; CDR3: CASSLSAVYGYTF
J: TRBJ1-2; D: NA; V: TRBV19; size: NA; DNA: TGTGCCAGTAGTATTGAGAGGGTATCCTATGGCTACACCTTC; CDR3: CASSIERVSYGYTF
J: TRBJ1-5; D: NA; V: TRBV27; size: NA; DNA: TGTGCCAGCAGTTTAAATCGAGGGAGCAATCAGCCCCAGCATTTT; CDR3: CASSLNRGSNQPQHF
J: TRBJ2-5; D: NA; V: TRBV30; size: NA; DNA: TGTGCCTGGAGTGGTCCAGGGATTAGGACCCAGTACTTC; CDR3: CAWSGPGIRTQYF
J: TRBJ2-6; D: NA; V: TRBV7-2; size: NA; DNA: TGTGCCAGCAGGGATACAGGGTCCGGGGCCAACGTCCTGACTTTC; CDR3: CASRDTGSGANVLTF
J: TRBJ2-1; D: TRBD2; V: TRBV6-5; size: NA; DNA: TGTGCCAGCACCCTTGCTAGGGGAGGGCCAAATGAGCAGTTCTTC; CDR3: CASTLARGGPNEQFF
J: TRBJ2-7; D: NA; V: TRBV4-3; size: NA; DNA: TGCGCCAGCAGCCAAGATGTTTTCAGGGGCTACGAGCAGTACTTC; CDR3: CASSQDVFRGYEQYF
J: TRBJ2-7; D: TRBD2; V: TRBV7-2; size: NA; DNA: TGTGCCAGCAGCTTCGGGACTAGCGGCTCCTACGAGCAGTACTTC; CDR3: CASSFGTSGSYEQYF
J: TRBJ2-5; D: TRBD1; V: TRBV9; size: NA; DNA: TGTGCCAGCAGCGGGGGACAGGGCCAAGAGACCCAGTACTTC; CDR3: CASSGGQGQETQYF
J: TRBJ1-1; D: NA; V: TRBV29-1; size: once; DNA: TGCAGCGCTGACAGAAACACTGAAGCTTTCTTT; CDR3: CSADRNTEAFF
J: TRBJ2-7; D: TRBD2; V: TRBV2; size: NA; DNA: TGTGCCAGCACCCAACTAGCGGGAGCTGGCGAGCAGTACTTC; CDR3: CASTQLAGAGEQYF
J: TRBJ1-1; D: NA; V: TRBV15; size: NA; DNA: TGTGCCACCAGCATTCGCCGAGGGAGCTATACTGAAGCTTTCTTT; CDR3: CATSIRRGSYTEAFF
J: TRBJ2-5; D: NA; V: TRBV9; size: NA; DNA: TGTGCCAGCAGCGCCCCCCTCCCAGGGGACTACGGCGAGACCCAGTACTTC; CDR3: CASSAPLPGDYGETQYF
J: TRBJ2-3; D: NA; V: TRBV10-3; size: NA; DNA: TGTGCCATCAGTCACGGGGCGGGATCAATCACAGATACGCAGTATTTT; CDR3: CAISHGAGSITDTQYF
J: TRBJ1-5; D: TRBD1; V: TRBV6-2/TRBV6-3; size: NA; DNA: TGTGCCAGCAGCTGGGGACAGGGGGAACAGCCCCAGCATTTT; CDR3: CASSWGQGEQPQHF
J: TRBJ2-1; D: NA; V: TRBV18; size: NA; DNA: TGTGCCAGCTCTTTTGGCCTTTCCCCCAATGAGCAGTTCTTC; CDR3: CASSFGLSPNEQFF
J: TRBJ1-2; D: NA; V: TRBV11-2; size: NA; DNA: TGTGCCAGCAGCTTAGCAGGGTCCCGATACTATGGCTACACCTTC; CDR3: CASSLAGSRYYGYTF
J: TRBJ1-1; D: TRBD1; V: TRBV7-3; size: NA; DNA: TGTGCCAGCAGCACTGGACAGGGAGTGAACACTGAAGCTTTCTTT; CDR3: CASSTGQGVNTEAFF
J: TRBJ1-1; D: NA; V: TRBV7-9; size: NA; DNA: TGTGCCAGCAGCCCTGAAACCCTGCGGAGGGTCACTGAAGCTTTCTTT; CDR3: CASSPETLRRVTEAFF
J: TRBJ2-5; D: TRBD2; V: TRBV4-1; size: NA; DNA: TGCGCCAGCAGCCAAGATCCTGGCGGGAGGGCCGAGTGGGAGACCCAGTACTTC; CDR3: CASSQDPGGRAEWETQYF
J: TRBJ1-1; D: NA; V: TRBV27; size: once; DNA: TGTGCCAGCAGTTTATCTTGGGGCATGAACACTGAAGCTTTCTTT; CDR3: CASSLSWGMNTEAFF
J: TRBJ1-3; D: TRBD1; V: TRBV7-2; size: NA; DNA: TGTGCCAGCAGCCGGGACAGGGCTGGAAACACCATATATTTT; CDR3: CASSRDRAGNTIYF
J: TRBJ2-2; D: NA; V: TRBV27; size: NA; DNA: TGTGCCAGCAGTTGGCAAGCGAACACCGGGGAGCTGTTTTTT; CDR3: CASSWQANTGELFF
J: TRBJ2-5; D: NA; V: TRBV12-1; size: NA; DNA: TGTGCCAGCAGCCCAAGTACGCAGGCGTGCCAAGAGACCCAGTACTTC; CDR3: CASSPSTQACQETQYF
J: TRBJ1-1; D: NA; V: TRBV30; size: NA; DNA: TGTGCCTGGAACAGGGACGGCACTGAAGCTTTCTTT; CDR3: CAWNRDGTEAFF
J: TRBJ1-1; D: NA; V: TRBV19; size: NA; DNA: TGTGCCAGTAGTCCCAGAGAGGGTTGGACTGAAGCTTTCTTT; CDR3: CASSPREGWTEAFF
J: TRBJ1-1; D: NA; V: TRBV5-6; size: NA; DNA: TGTGCCAGCAAAACGGGGGGATTCACTGAAGCTTTCTTT; CDR3: CASKTGGFTEAFF
J: TRBJ2-5; D: NA; V: TRBV10-3; size: NA; DNA: TGTGCCACGCGGCGAGGGATCGCCCTCCAAGAGACCCAGTACTTC; CDR3: CATRRGIALQETQYF
J: TRBJ2-7; D: NA; V: TRBV6-5; size: NA; DNA: TGTGCCAGCAATCGACAGGTTTCCTACGAGCAGTACTTC; CDR3: CASNRQVSYEQYF
J: TRBJ1-4; D: NA; V: TRBV7-9; size: NA; DNA: TGTGCCAGCAGCCCCAAAGGGGCAGGGGAAGAAAAACTGTTTTTT; CDR3: CASSPKGAGEEKLFF
J: TRBJ2-5; D: NA; V: TRBV5-6; size: NA; DNA: TGTGCCAGCAGCTTAGGACAGCAAGAGACCCAGTACTTC; CDR3: CASSLGQQETQYF
J: TRBJ2-2; D: NA; V: TRBV4-3; size: NA; DNA: TGCGCCAGCAGCCAAGAAGCACAGGGAGCCGGGGAGCTGTTTTTT; CDR3: CASSQEAQGAGELFF
J: TRBJ1-5; D: TRBD1; V: TRBV6-2/TRBV6-3; size: NA; DNA: TGTGCCAGCAGTTACTCGAGGACAGGGGGAGTTTTCAGTCAGCCCCAGCATTTT; CDR3: CASSYSRTGGVFSQPQHF
J: TRBJ2-1; D: NA; V: TRBV7-8; size: NA; DNA: TGTGCCAGCAGCTCCTGGACGGGAGTCTCATCCCTCCTTTACAATGAGCAGTTCTTC; CDR3: CASSSWTGVSSLLYNEQFF
J: TRBJ1-2; D: NA; V: TRBV19; size: NA; DNA: TGTGCCAGTACCGACCTCGGAGGGAGCGGCTACACCTTC; CDR3: CASTDLGGSGYTF
J: TRBJ2-5; D: NA; V: TRBV10-3; size: NA; DNA: TGTGCCACCGGCGTCGGCGGAAATGTAGAGACCCAGTACTTC; CDR3: CATGVGGNVETQYF
J: TRBJ2-3; D: TRBD2; V: TRBV19; size: NA; DNA: TGTGCCAGTAATTTGCGGGAGGCGGCAGATACGCAGTATTTT; CDR3: CASNLREAADTQYF
J: TRBJ2-1; D: TRBD2; V: TRBV6-2/TRBV6-3; size: NA; DNA: TGTGCCAGCAGTTCGATAGCGGGAGGTACCTACAATGAGCAGTTCTTC; CDR3: CASSSIAGGTYNEQFF
J: TRBJ2-5; D: TRBD2; V: TRBV6-5; size: NA; DNA: TGTGCCAGCACCAAGCGACTAGCGGGAGAAGAGACCCAGTACTTC; CDR3: CASTKRLAGEETQYF
J: TRBJ2-7; D: TRBD1; V: TRBV24-1; size: NA; DNA: TGTGCCACCAGCCCCCACAGGGGGCAGTCCTACGAGCAGTACTTC; CDR3: CATSPHRGQSYEQYF
J: TRBJ2-5; D: TRBD1; V: TRBV5-6; size: NA; DNA: TGTGCCAGCAGCCCCTGGGACAGGGTGATTGGGACCCAGTACTTC; CDR3: CASSPWDRVIGTQYF
J: TRBJ2-1; D: NA; V: TRBV15; size: NA; DNA: TGTGCCACCAGCAGAGACCTAGCTTCTAACGTCCACAATGAGCAGTTCTTC; CDR3: CATSRDLASNVHNEQFF
J: TRBJ2-1; D: TRBD2; V: TRBV11-3; size: NA; DNA: TGTGCCAGCAGCCCGCGGACTAGCGGGATTACGGGTGAGCAGTTCTTC; CDR3: CASSPRTSGITGEQFF
J: TRBJ2-7; D: NA; V: TRBV27; size: NA; DNA: TGTGCCAGCAGACCACAGGAGAACTACGAGCAGTACTTC; CDR3: CASRPQENYEQYF
J: TRBJ2-7; D: TRBD2; V: TRBV29-1; size: once; DNA: TGCAGCGTTGGGGGGGGTGTCTACGAGCAGTACTTC; CDR3: CSVGGGVYEQYF
J: TRBJ2-5; D: NA; V: TRBV12-3/TRBV12-4; size: NA; DNA: TGTGCCAGCAGTAGGGGCCCCCAAGAGACCCAGTACTTC; CDR3: CASSRGPQETQYF
J: TRBJ2-4; D: NA; V: TRBV5-6; size: NA; DNA: TGTGCCAGCAGTCAAACAGGGCTATTCCAAAACATTCAGTACTTC; CDR3: CASSQTGLFQNIQYF
J: TRBJ1-2; D: TRBD1; V: TRBV5-1; size: NA; DNA: TGCGCCAGCAGCTTGGGACAGGGGGATGGCTACACCTTC; CDR3: CASSLGQGDGYTF
J: TRBJ2-4; D: NA; V: TRBV4-2; size: NA; DNA: TGTGCCAGCAGCCAAGAGAGAGTAGCTTTAGCCAAAAACATTCAGTACTTC; CDR3: CASSQERVALAKNIQYF
J: TRBJ2-3; D: TRBD1; V: TRBV7-2; size: NA; DNA: TGTGCCAGCAGTCGGGACAGGCTTGCTAGCACAGATACGCAGTATTTT; CDR3: CASSRDRLASTDTQYF
J: TRBJ1-3; D: NA; V: TRBV10-2; size: NA; DNA: TGCGCCAGCAGTCTGGGAAACACCATATATTTT; CDR3: CASSLGNTIYF